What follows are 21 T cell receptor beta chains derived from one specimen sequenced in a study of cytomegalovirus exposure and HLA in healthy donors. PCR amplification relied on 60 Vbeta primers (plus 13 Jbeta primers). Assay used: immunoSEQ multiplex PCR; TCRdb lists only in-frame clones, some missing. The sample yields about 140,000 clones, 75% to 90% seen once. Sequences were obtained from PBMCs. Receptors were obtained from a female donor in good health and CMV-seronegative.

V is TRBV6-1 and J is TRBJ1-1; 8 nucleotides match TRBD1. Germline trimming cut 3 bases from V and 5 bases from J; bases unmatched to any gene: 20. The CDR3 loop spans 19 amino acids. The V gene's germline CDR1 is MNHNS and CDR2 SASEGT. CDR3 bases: TGTGCCAGCAGTGACTTCAAAATCGGGACAGGTCGAATGGGGACTGAAGCTTTCTTT. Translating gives CASSDFKIGTGRMGTEAFF.

The CDR3 loop is CSVSSYSGELFF. DNA of the CDR3: TGCAGCGTTAGTAGTTATTCGGGGGAGCTGTTTTTT. The gene calls are TRBV29-1 and TRBJ2-2; unclear D gene. The CDR3 loop spans 12 amino acids. Germline-derived CDR1 and CDR2 are SQVTM and ANQGSEA. The V end lost 5 bases, the J end lost 8 bases, and 12 bases lay between the germline ends.

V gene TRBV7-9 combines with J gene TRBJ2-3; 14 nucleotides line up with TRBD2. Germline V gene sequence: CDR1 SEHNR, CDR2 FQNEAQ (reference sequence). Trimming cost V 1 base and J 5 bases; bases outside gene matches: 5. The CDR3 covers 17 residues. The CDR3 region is CASSLGLAGGPIDTQYF. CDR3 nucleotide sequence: TGTGCCAGCAGCTTAGGACTAGCGGGAGGGCCAATAGATACGCAGTATTTT. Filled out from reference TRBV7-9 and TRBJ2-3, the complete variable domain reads DTGVSQNPRHKITKRGQNVTFRCDPISEHNRLYWYRQTLGQGPEFLTYFQNEAQLEKSRLLSDRFSAERPKGSFSTLEIQRTEQGDSAMYLCASSLGLAGGPIDTQYFGPGTRLTVL.

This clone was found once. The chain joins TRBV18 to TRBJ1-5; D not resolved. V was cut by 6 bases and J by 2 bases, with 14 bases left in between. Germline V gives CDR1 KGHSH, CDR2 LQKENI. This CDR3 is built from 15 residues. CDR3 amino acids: CASSPGGLGNQPQHF. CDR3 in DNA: TGTGCCAGCTCTCCGGGTGGTCTGGGCAATCAGCCCCAGCATTTT.

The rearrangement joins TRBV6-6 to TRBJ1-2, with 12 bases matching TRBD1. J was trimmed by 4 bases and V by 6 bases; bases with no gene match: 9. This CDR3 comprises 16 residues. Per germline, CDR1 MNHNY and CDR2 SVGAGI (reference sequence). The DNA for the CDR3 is TGTGCCAGCAGGGCCTCGGGACAGGGGGCTGGCTATGGCTACACCTTC. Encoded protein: CASRASGQGAGYGYTF.

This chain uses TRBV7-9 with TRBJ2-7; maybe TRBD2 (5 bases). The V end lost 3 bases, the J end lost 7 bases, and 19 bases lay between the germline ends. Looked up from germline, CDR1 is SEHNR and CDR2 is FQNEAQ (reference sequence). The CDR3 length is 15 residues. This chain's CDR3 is CASSLGSVHPGEQYF. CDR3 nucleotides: TGTGCCAGCAGCTTGGGTAGCGTCCACCCTGGGGAGCAGTACTTC.

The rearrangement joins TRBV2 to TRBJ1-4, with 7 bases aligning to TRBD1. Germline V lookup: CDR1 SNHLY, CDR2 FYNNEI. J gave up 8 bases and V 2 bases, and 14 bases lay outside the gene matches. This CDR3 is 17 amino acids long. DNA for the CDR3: TGTGCCAGCAGTGAAACTATGGGACAGACCAAAGGCGAAAAACTGTTTTTT. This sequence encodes CASSETMGQTKGEKLFF.

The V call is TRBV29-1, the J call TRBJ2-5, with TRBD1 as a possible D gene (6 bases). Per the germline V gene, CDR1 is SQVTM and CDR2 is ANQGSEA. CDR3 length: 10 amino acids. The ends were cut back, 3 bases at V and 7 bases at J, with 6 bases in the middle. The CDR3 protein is CSVDRGTQYF. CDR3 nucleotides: TGCAGCGTTGACAGGGGGACCCAGTACTTC.

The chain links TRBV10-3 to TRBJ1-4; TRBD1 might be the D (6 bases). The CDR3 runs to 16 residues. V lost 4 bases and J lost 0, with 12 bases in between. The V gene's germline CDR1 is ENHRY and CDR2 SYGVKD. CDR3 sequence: CAISADSLATNEKLFF. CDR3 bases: TGTGCCATCAGTGCGGACAGTCTTGCAACTAATGAAAAACTGTTTTTT.

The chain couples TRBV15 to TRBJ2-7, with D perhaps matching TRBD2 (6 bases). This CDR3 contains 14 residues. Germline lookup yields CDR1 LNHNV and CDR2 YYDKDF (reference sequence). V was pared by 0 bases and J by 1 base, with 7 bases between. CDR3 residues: CATSRDGSSYEQYF. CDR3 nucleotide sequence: TGTGCCACCAGCAGAGACGGGAGTTCCTACGAGCAGTACTTC.

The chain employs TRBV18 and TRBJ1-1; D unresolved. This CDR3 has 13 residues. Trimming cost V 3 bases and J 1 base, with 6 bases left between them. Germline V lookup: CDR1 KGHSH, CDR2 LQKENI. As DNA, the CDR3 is TGTGCCAGCTCACCGGCGGCGAACACTGAAGCTTTCTTT. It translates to CASSPAANTEAFF.

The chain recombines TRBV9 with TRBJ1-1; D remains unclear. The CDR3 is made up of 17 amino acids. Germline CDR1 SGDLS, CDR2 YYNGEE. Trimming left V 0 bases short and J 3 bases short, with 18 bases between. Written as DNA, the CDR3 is TGTGCCAGCAGCGTAGTGAGGTCCGACGGGTGGTACACTGAAGCTTTCTTT. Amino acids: CASSVVRSDGWYTEAFF.

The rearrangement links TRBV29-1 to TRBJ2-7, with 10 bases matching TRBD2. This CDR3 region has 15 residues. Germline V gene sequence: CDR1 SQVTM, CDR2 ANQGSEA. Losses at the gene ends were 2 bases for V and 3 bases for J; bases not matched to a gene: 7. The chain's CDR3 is CSVELAGEEGYEQYF. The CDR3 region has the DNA TGCAGCGTTGAACTAGCGGGAGAGGAGGGCTACGAGCAGTACTTC.

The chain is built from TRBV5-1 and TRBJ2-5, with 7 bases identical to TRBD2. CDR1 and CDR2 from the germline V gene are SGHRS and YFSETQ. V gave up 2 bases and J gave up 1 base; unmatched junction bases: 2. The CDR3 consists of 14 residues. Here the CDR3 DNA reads TGCGCCAGCAGCTTTAGGACTAGCCAAGAGACCCAGTACTTC. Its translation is CASSFRTSQETQYF.

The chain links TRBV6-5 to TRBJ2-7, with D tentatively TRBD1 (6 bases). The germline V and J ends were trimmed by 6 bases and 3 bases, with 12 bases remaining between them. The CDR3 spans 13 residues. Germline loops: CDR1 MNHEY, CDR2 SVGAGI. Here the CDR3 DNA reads TGTGCCAGCAGCTTGACAGGAAACTACGAGCAGTACTTC. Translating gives CASSLTGNYEQYF.

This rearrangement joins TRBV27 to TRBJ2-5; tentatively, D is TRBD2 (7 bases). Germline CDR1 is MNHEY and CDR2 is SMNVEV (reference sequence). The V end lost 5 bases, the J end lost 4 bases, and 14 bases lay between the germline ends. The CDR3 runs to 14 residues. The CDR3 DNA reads TGTGCCAGCAGTCAAGGGGGGGTAGGAGAGACCCAGTACTTC. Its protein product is CASSQGGVGETQYF.

The CDR3 reads CASSPRSGATDTQYF. The CDR3 region has the DNA TGTGCCAGCTCACCACGATCAGGCGCCACAGATACGCAGTATTTT. V and J are TRBV18 and TRBJ2-3; no clear D gene. The CDR3 extends over 15 amino acids. CDR1 is KGHSH and CDR2 is LQKENI in the germline V gene. Trimming stripped 1 base from V and 2 bases from J, with 10 bases between.

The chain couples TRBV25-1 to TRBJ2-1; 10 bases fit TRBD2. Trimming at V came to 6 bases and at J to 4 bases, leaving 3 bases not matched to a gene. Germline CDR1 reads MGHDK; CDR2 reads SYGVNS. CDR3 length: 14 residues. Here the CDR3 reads CASRGTSVYNEQFF. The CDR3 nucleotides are TGTGCCAGCAGGGGGACTAGCGTATACAATGAGCAGTTCTTC.

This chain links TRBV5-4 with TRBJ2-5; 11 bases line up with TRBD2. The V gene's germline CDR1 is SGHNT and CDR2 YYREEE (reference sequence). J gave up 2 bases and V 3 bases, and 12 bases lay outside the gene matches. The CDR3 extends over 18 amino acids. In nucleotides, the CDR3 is TGTGCCAGCAGCTCAATCTCAGGACTAGCGGGTATACAAGAGACCCAGTACTTC. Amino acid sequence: CASSSISGLAGIQETQYF.

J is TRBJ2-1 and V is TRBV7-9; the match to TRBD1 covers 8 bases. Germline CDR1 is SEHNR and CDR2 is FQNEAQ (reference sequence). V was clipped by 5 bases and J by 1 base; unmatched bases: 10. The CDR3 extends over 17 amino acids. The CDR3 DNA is TGTGCCAGCAGCCCCTGGACAGGGTCCGAGTCCTACAATGAGCAGTTCTTC. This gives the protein CASSPWTGSESYNEQFF. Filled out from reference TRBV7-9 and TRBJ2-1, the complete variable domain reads DTGVSQNPRHKITKRGQNVTFRCDPISEHNRLYWYRQTLGQGPEFLTYFQNEAQLEKSRLLSDRFSAERPKGSFSTLEIQRTEQGDSAMYLCASSPWTGSESYNEQFFGPGTRLTVL.

The CDR3 bases are TGTGCCAGCAGTTGGGACAGGGTAGGGACTGAGCAGTTCTTC. It translates to CASSWDRVGTEQFF. The gene calls are TRBV6-6 and TRBJ2-1; 9 positions match TRBD1. V was pared by 4 bases and J by 9 bases, with 7 bases of the junction left unmatched. The germline V gene encodes CDR1 MNHNY and CDR2 SVGAGI (reference sequence). The CDR3 contains 14 residues.